This record concerns one T cell receptor (beta chain) sequence. The sample comes from a study of blood T cell repertoires in COVID-19. Whole-study context: The United States, Italy and Spain supplied acute and convalescent COVID-19 samples.

The V segment lost 4 bases and the J segment 2 bases; nucleotides outside the gene matches: 4. The CDR3 has 17 residues. Germline V lookup: CDR1 SGHRS, CDR2 YFSETQ. Only in-frame clones appear in the TCRdb table, and some are missing; sequencing was by immunoSEQ multiplex PCR. The table lists about 50,000 clones, roughly 84% of them singletons, with about a sixth in the top ten. Sequencing was performed on peripheral blood. The J gene is TRBJ2-6, the V gene TRBV5-1; 12 nucleotides align to TRBD1. The sequence came from a human donor with active COVID-19. The donor label of this sample is uncertain. The CDR3 region has the DNA TGCGCCAGCAGCCCGGGACAGGGGGCGCCTGGGGCCAACGTCCTGACTTTC. Amino acids: CASSPGQGAPGANVLTF.